This entry is about one T cell receptor (beta chain). Its target is not known. Participants comprised healthy donors of bone marrow. At sampling all donors were nominally healthy, likely with unrecorded immune exposures. Vbeta (60) and Jbeta (13) primers were used in the PCR. This table comes from immunoSEQ multiplex PCR, and its TCRdb copy is limited to in-frame clones, with some not included. This sample has 100,000 to 150,000 clones, with more than 60% found just once. The sample comes from a study of cytomegalovirus exposure and HLA in healthy donors. CDR3 size: 13 residues. From germline, CDR1 is SEHNR and CDR2 FQNEAQ (reference sequence). V gave up 5 bases and J gave up 8 bases; unmatched junction bases: 7. Whole-study results and caveats: Presence/absence analyses took donor sequencing depth as roughly uniform.

This chain connects TRBV7-9 to TRBJ1-2; TRBD1 matches 8 bases. The origin of this receptor is a woman aged 40 to 55 in good health and CMV-seronegative. The sample was PBMCs. The CDR3 coding sequence is TGTGCCAGCAGCCCGGGACAGGTTCGAGGCTACACCTTC. As protein: CASSPGQVRGYTF.